What follows are 19 T cell receptor beta chains derived from one specimen sequenced in a study of T cells expressing NK-cell markers. TCRdb reprocessed the 5' RACE reads and reports one entry per CDR3 protein, with no DNA. This sample contains about 260,000 distinct CDR3 sequences. Sample: blood T cells: a sorted CD56 or NKG2C T cell subset, CD4+ or CD8+ T cells, or bulk PBMC T cells (not recorded which). The receptor source for this set is a man between 18 and 35 years old in good health.

The V gene is TRBV29-1, the J gene TRBJ2-7. The length of the CDR3 is 11 residues. From germline, CDR1 is SQVTM and CDR2 ANQGSEA. The CDR3 protein is CSARGSYEQYF.

The V call is TRBV20-1, the J call TRBJ2-2; TCRdb picks TRBD2, but there is no DNA to check that call. The V gene's germline CDR1 is DFQATT and CDR2 SNEGSKA (reference sequence). The CDR3 length is 15 residues. The CDR3 region is CSAMDQAGGRGELFF.

V gene TRBV12-3 or TRBV12-4 combines with J gene TRBJ2-1; TCRdb returns TRBD1, unconfirmable since there is no DNA. The CDR3 length is 13 residues. The CDR3 is CASSPIRGNEQFF.

The chain couples TRBV4-2 to TRBJ2-5; with no DNA, the TCRdb D assignment of TRBD2 cannot be verified. CDR3 length: 16 amino acids. In germline, CDR1 is LGHNA, CDR2 YNFKEQ. The CDR3 sequence is CASSQLGGRPAKTQYF.

The rearrangement links TRBV27 to TRBJ2-7; no DNA is available, so the TRBD2 call from TCRdb remains unchecked. Germline V lookup: CDR1 MNHEY, CDR2 SMNVEV (reference sequence). This CDR3 has 16 residues. The CDR3 loop is CASRGGWREGPYEQYF.

The chain joins TRBV2 to TRBJ2-1; the D gene TCRdb calls, TRBD2, cannot be checked with no DNA. Germline-derived CDR1 and CDR2 are SNHLY and FYNNEI. There are 15 residues in the CDR3. The CDR3 is CASSLLAGGVNEQFF.

The rearrangement joins TRBV12-3 or TRBV12-4 to TRBJ2-2. The CDR3 sequence is 13 residues long. The CDR3 is CASSRPQTGELFF.

The chain has TRBV4-3 and TRBJ2-1; TCRdb's D call of TRBD2 is untestable without DNA. CDR3 length: 16 amino acids. The germline gives CDR1 LGHNA, CDR2 YSLEER. CDR3 protein: CASSQELAVAYNEQFF.

The chain recombines TRBV20-1 with TRBJ2-3; TCRdb gives TRBD2 as the D gene, but with no DNA this cannot be confirmed. The CDR3 runs to 16 residues. The germline V gene has CDR1 DFQATT and CDR2 SNEGSKA (reference sequence). The CDR3: CSASLTSGRTTDTQYF.

V is TRBV20-1 and J is TRBJ1-1. The CDR3 totals 13 residues. Germline V gene lookup returns CDR1 DFQATT and CDR2 SNEGSKA (reference sequence). The CDR3 here is CSVHQTVNTEAFF.

The chain links TRBV7-6 to TRBJ1-5; TCRdb indicates TRBD1, and absent DNA this call remains unverified. The germline V gene has CDR1 SGHVS and CDR2 FNYEAQ. This CDR3 is 17 amino acids long. CDR3 residues: CASSLIQGTYSNQPQHF. The entire variable domain, with the rest obtained from reference TRBV7-6 and TRBJ1-5, is as follows: GAGVSQSPRYKVTKRGQDVALRCDPISGHVSLYWYRQALGQGPEFLTYFNYEAQQDKSGLPNDRFSAERPEGSISTLTIQRTEQRDSAMYRCASSLIQGTYSNQPQHFGDGTRLSIL.

The chain uses TRBV10-3 and TRBJ2-6; the TCRdb D gene call, TRBD2, has no DNA to confirm it. This CDR3 comprises 16 residues. CDR1 is ENHRY, CDR2 SYGVKD, per germline. The CDR3 here is CAISEERVSGANVLTF.

The rearrangement joins TRBV11-3 to TRBJ2-3; TCRdb designates TRBD2, a call that cannot be tested without DNA. This CDR3 region has 13 residues. Germline V gene data show CDR1 as SGHNT and CDR2 as YENEEA. The CDR3 here is CASSGGSRDTQYF.

The chain links TRBV2 to TRBJ2-2; the D call from TCRdb, TRBD2, cannot be confirmed without DNA. This CDR3 contains 15 residues. Germline CDR1 and CDR2: SNHLY and FYNNEI. CDR3 sequence: CASSRLAGVTGELFF.

The V and J genes are TRBV21-1 and TRBJ2-3. TRBV21-1 is labeled a pseudogene. The CDR3 has 14 amino acids. CDR3 loop: CAPKSRGITDTQYF.

The V and J genes are TRBV29-1 and TRBJ2-1; no DNA is available, so the TRBD2 call from TCRdb remains unchecked. CDR3 length: 15 residues. Per the germline V gene, CDR1 is SQVTM and CDR2 is ANQGSEA. The CDR3 protein is CSVAPRLADGNEQFF.

The V and J genes are TRBV5-6 and TRBJ2-4; TCRdb selects TRBD2, and the lack of DNA leaves this call unchecked. CDR3 length equals 16 residues. Germline V gives CDR1 SGHDT, CDR2 YYEEEE. The chain's CDR3 is CASSSGRGRSENIQYF. The whole variable domain, filled in from reference TRBV5-6 and TRBJ2-4, reads DAGVTQSPTHLIKTRGQQVTLRCSPKSGHDTVSWYQQALGQGPQFIFQYYEEEERQRGNFPDRFSGHQFPNYSSELNVNALLLGDSALYLCASSSGRGRSENIQYFGAGTRLSVL.

The chain carries TRBV11-2 and TRBJ2-1. Germline V gene data show CDR1 as SGHAT and CDR2 as FQNNGV. CDR3 length equals 16 residues. The CDR3: CASSSQARLPYNEQFF.

The gene calls are TRBV10-2 and TRBJ2-3; TCRdb returns TRBD2, unconfirmable since there is no DNA. Germline CDR1 reads WSHSY; CDR2 reads SAAADI. The CDR3 extends over 15 amino acids. The CDR3 loop is CASGGAGGATDTQYF.